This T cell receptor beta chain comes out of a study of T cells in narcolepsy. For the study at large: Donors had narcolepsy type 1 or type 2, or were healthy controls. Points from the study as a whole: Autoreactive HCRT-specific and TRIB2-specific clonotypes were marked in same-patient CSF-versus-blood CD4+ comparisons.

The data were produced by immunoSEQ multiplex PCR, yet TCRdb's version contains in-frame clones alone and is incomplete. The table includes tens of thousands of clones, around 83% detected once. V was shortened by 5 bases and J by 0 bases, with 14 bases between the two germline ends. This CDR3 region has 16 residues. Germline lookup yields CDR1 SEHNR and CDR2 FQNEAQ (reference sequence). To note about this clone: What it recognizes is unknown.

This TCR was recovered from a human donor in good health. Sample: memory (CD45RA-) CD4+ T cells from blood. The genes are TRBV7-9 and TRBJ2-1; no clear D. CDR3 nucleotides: TGTGCCAGCAGCCCTCTGGTTCGGAGCTCCTACAATGAGCAGTTCTTC. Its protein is CASSPLVRSSYNEQFF. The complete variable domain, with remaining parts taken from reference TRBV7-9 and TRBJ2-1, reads DTGVSQNPRHKITKRGQNVTFRCDPISEHNRLYWYRQTLGQGPEFLTYFQNEAQLEKSRLLSDRFSAERPKGSFSTLEIQRTEQGDSAMYLCASSPLVRSSYNEQFFGPGTRLTVL.